Listed below are T cell receptor beta chains from one sample, sequenced in a study of patients and donors after allogeneic stem cell transplantation. TCRdb passed the RT-PCR reads through MiXCR, listing each CDR3 protein once. The repertoire holds about a million distinct CDR3 sequences, about a sixth seen once, with around 5.5% in the top ten. Sequences were obtained from blood, either unsorted or a sorted T cell fraction (not recorded which). These receptors came from a human donor who was either an allogeneic HSCT recipient or a stem cell or donor lymphocyte infusion donor (not recorded which). It is not recorded whose cells these are; they may come from a transplant donor. CDR3s include the opening cysteine and the closing phenylalanine or tryptophan. Fields, in order: CDR3 length, J gene, D gene, clone size, V gene, CDR3 protein, CDR3 DNA. The D gene is left open where the match is weak. Clone size is not always given. Where it is, it says once, few, many or a class for expanded clones.

CDR3 length: 17; J gene: TRBJ2-3; D gene: NA; clone size: many; V gene: TRBV10-3; CDR3 protein: CATSRDPRPRDTDTQYF; CDR3 DNA: TGTGCCACCAGCCGGGACCCCCGACCGAGAGACACAGATACGCAGTATTTT
CDR3 length: 17; J gene: TRBJ2-2; D gene: NA; clone size: few; V gene: TRBV4-3; CDR3 protein: CASSQVGALGGTGELFF; CDR3 DNA: TGCGCCAGCAGCCAAGTCGGGGCCTTGGGCGGCACCGGGGAGCTGTTTTTT
CDR3 length: 12; J gene: TRBJ2-3; D gene: TRBD2; clone size: few; V gene: TRBV28; CDR3 protein: CASSGRIDTQYF; CDR3 DNA: TGTGCCAGCAGCGGGAGGATCGATACGCAGTATTTT
CDR3 length: 19; J gene: TRBJ2-1; D gene: TRBD1; clone size: NA; V gene: TRBV5-1; CDR3 protein: CASSLEGQGPLSSYNEQFF; CDR3 DNA: TGCGCCAGCAGCTTGGAAGGACAGGGCCCCTTAAGCTCCTACAATGAGCAGTTCTTC
CDR3 length: 13; J gene: TRBJ2-1; D gene: TRBD2; clone size: few; V gene: TRBV2; CDR3 protein: CASRPGTSNEQFF; CDR3 DNA: TGTGCCAGCAGGCCCGGGACTAGCAATGAGCAGTTCTTC
CDR3 length: 16; J gene: TRBJ2-7; D gene: TRBD2; clone size: few; V gene: TRBV3-1; CDR3 protein: CASSPAGRKTPYEQYF; CDR3 DNA: TGTGCCAGCAGCCCCGCCGGGAGGAAAACCCCCTACGAGCAGTACTTC
CDR3 length: 13; J gene: TRBJ1-2; D gene: NA; clone size: NA; V gene: TRBV7-2; CDR3 protein: CASSFRGLDGYTF; CDR3 DNA: TGTGCCAGCAGCTTCAGGGGCCTGGATGGCTACACCTTC
CDR3 length: 12; J gene: TRBJ1-4; D gene: NA; clone size: once; V gene: TRBV7-2; CDR3 protein: CASSLRGQKLFF; CDR3 DNA: TGTGCCAGCAGCTTAAGGGGACAAAAACTGTTTTTT
CDR3 length: 16; J gene: TRBJ1-2; D gene: TRBD1; clone size: few; V gene: TRBV5-6; CDR3 protein: CASSFIRDRGRNGYTF; CDR3 DNA: TGTGCCAGCAGCTTTATCCGGGACAGGGGGCGGAATGGCTACACCTTC
CDR3 length: 16; J gene: TRBJ2-5; D gene: TRBD2; clone size: NA; V gene: TRBV18; CDR3 protein: CASSPSLAANQETQYF; CDR3 DNA: TGTGCCAGCTCACCCAGTCTAGCGGCAAACCAAGAGACCCAGTACTTC
CDR3 length: 14; J gene: TRBJ2-7; D gene: NA; clone size: few; V gene: TRBV20-1; CDR3 protein: CSASRGRLNYEQYF; CDR3 DNA: TGCAGTGCTAGTCGGGGCAGGTTAAACTACGAGCAGTACTTC
CDR3 length: 11; J gene: TRBJ2-1; D gene: NA; clone size: few; V gene: TRBV20-1; CDR3 protein: CSARNQNEQFF; CDR3 DNA: TGCAGTGCTAGAAACCAGAATGAGCAGTTCTTC
CDR3 length: 14; J gene: TRBJ2-1; D gene: TRBD2; clone size: few; V gene: TRBV20-1; CDR3 protein: CSAPPRGGSNEQFF; CDR3 DNA: TGCAGTGCCCCCCCCCGGGGCGGGAGCAATGAGCAGTTCTTC
CDR3 length: 13; J gene: TRBJ1-3; D gene: NA; clone size: few; V gene: TRBV12-3/TRBV12-4; CDR3 protein: CASSLAGLSTIYF; CDR3 DNA: TGTGCCAGCAGTTTAGCCGGGCTGAGTACCATATATTTT
CDR3 length: 13; J gene: TRBJ1-2; D gene: NA; clone size: NA; V gene: TRBV20-1; CDR3 protein: CSLAGTPNYGYTF; CDR3 DNA: TGCAGTCTCGCCGGGACACCAAACTATGGCTACACCTTC
CDR3 length: 13; J gene: TRBJ1-4; D gene: NA; clone size: NA; V gene: TRBV7-9; CDR3 protein: CASSLTSGEKLFF; CDR3 DNA: TGTGCCAGCAGTCTCACATCGGGGGAAAAACTGTTTTTT
CDR3 length: 13; J gene: TRBJ2-7; D gene: TRBD2; clone size: NA; V gene: TRBV7-9; CDR3 protein: CASSARTSYEQYF; CDR3 DNA: TGTGCCAGCAGCGCCCGGACTAGCTATGAGCAGTACTTC
CDR3 length: 15; J gene: TRBJ2-7; D gene: TRBD2; clone size: few; V gene: TRBV11-1; CDR3 protein: CASSWTRVPNYEQYF; CDR3 DNA: TGTGCCAGCAGCTGGACTAGAGTACCTAACTACGAGCAGTACTTC
CDR3 length: 15; J gene: TRBJ2-1; D gene: NA; clone size: NA; V gene: TRBV25-1; CDR3 protein: CASSRRGARPSEQFF; CDR3 DNA: TGTGCCAGCAGCCGAAGGGGGGCTAGGCCCAGTGAGCAGTTCTTC
CDR3 length: 14; J gene: TRBJ1-5; D gene: NA; clone size: few; V gene: TRBV2; CDR3 protein: CASSEEKGNQPQHF; CDR3 DNA: TGTGCCAGCAGTGAAGAAAAAGGTAATCAGCCCCAGCATTTT
CDR3 length: 17; J gene: TRBJ2-3; D gene: TRBD2; clone size: NA; V gene: TRBV6-2/TRBV6-3; CDR3 protein: CASSRLAGGKLGDTQYF; CDR3 DNA: TGTGCCAGCAGCCGACTAGCGGGGGGAAAGTTGGGAGATACGCAGTATTTT
CDR3 length: 14; J gene: TRBJ1-1; D gene: NA; clone size: NA; V gene: TRBV6-5; CDR3 protein: CASSYLGKGTEAFF; CDR3 DNA: TGTGCCAGCAGTTATCTTGGTAAGGGGACTGAAGCTTTCTTT
CDR3 length: 15; J gene: TRBJ2-3; D gene: NA; clone size: NA; V gene: TRBV7-9; CDR3 protein: CASSGGPQRRNTQYF; CDR3 DNA: TGTGCCAGCAGCGGGGGCCCCCAGCGCCGAAATACGCAGTATTTT
CDR3 length: 13; J gene: TRBJ2-1; D gene: TRBD1; clone size: few; V gene: TRBV12-3/TRBV12-4; CDR3 protein: CASRETGVREQFF; CDR3 DNA: TGTGCCAGCAGGGAGACAGGGGTCCGGGAGCAGTTCTTC
CDR3 length: 14; J gene: TRBJ1-6; D gene: NA; clone size: few; V gene: TRBV27; CDR3 protein: CASSSDSYNSPLHF; CDR3 DNA: TGTGCCAGCAGTTCGGACAGCTATAATTCACCCCTCCACTTT
CDR3 length: 12; J gene: TRBJ1-6; D gene: NA; clone size: NA; V gene: TRBV9; CDR3 protein: CASSSTGVALHF; CDR3 DNA: TGTGCCAGCAGCTCCACAGGCGTGGCCCTCCACTTT
CDR3 length: 16; J gene: TRBJ1-6; D gene: NA; clone size: once; V gene: TRBV4-3; CDR3 protein: CASSQGARGSGSPLHF; CDR3 DNA: TGCGCCAGCAGCCAAGGGGCCCGGGGATCGGGGTCACCCCTCCACTTT
CDR3 length: 14; J gene: TRBJ1-2; D gene: NA; clone size: few; V gene: TRBV25-1; CDR3 protein: CASSELGQGYGYTF; CDR3 DNA: TGTGCCAGCAGTGAATTAGGGCAGGGCTATGGCTACACCTTC
CDR3 length: 13; J gene: TRBJ2-5; D gene: NA; clone size: many; V gene: TRBV20-1; CDR3 protein: CSARSGGQETQYF; CDR3 DNA: TGCAGTGCTAGGTCTGGCGGACAAGAGACCCAGTACTTC
CDR3 length: 15; J gene: TRBJ1-5; D gene: NA; clone size: few; V gene: TRBV27; CDR3 protein: CASGSRPGYNQPQHF; CDR3 DNA: TGTGCCAGCGGCTCGAGACCGGGGTACAATCAGCCCCAGCATTTT
CDR3 length: 14; J gene: TRBJ2-7; D gene: NA; clone size: few; V gene: TRBV5-1; CDR3 protein: CASSSGQQDYEQYF; CDR3 DNA: TGCGCCAGCAGCTCCGGCCAACAGGACTACGAGCAGTACTTC
CDR3 length: 16; J gene: TRBJ2-5; D gene: TRBD2; clone size: NA; V gene: TRBV28; CDR3 protein: CASSSTSGGAKETQYF; CDR3 DNA: TGTGCCAGCAGTTCGACTAGCGGGGGGGCGAAAGAGACCCAGTACTTC
CDR3 length: 13; J gene: TRBJ2-7; D gene: NA; clone size: many; V gene: TRBV10-3; CDR3 protein: CAISGGSSYEQYF; CDR3 DNA: TGTGCCATCAGTGGGGGATCCAGCTACGAGCAGTACTTC
CDR3 length: 13; J gene: TRBJ2-2; D gene: NA; clone size: few; V gene: TRBV6-1; CDR3 protein: CASSIGRSGELFF; CDR3 DNA: TGTGCCAGCAGTATAGGGAGGTCCGGGGAGCTGTTTTTT
CDR3 length: 15; J gene: TRBJ2-5; D gene: NA; clone size: NA; V gene: TRBV6-5; CDR3 protein: CASSYSPGPAETQYF; CDR3 DNA: TGTGCCAGCAGTTACTCCCCAGGACCCGCAGAGACCCAGTACTTC
CDR3 length: 15; J gene: TRBJ2-1; D gene: NA; clone size: few; V gene: TRBV3-1; CDR3 protein: CASSPGPPLSDEQFF; CDR3 DNA: TGTGCCAGCAGCCCTGGACCCCCCTTAAGCGATGAGCAGTTCTTC
CDR3 length: 16; J gene: TRBJ2-5; D gene: NA; clone size: few; V gene: TRBV12-3/TRBV12-4; CDR3 protein: CASSYSSRLAWETQYF; CDR3 DNA: TGTGCCAGCAGCTACTCCTCTCGGCTAGCGTGGGAGACCCAGTACTTC
CDR3 length: 13; J gene: TRBJ1-2; D gene: NA; clone size: few; V gene: TRBV12-5; CDR3 protein: CASGARIVEGYTF; CDR3 DNA: TGTGCTAGTGGAGCTAGGATCGTAGAGGGCTACACCTTC
CDR3 length: 19; J gene: TRBJ2-6; D gene: TRBD2; clone size: NA; V gene: TRBV2; CDR3 protein: CASSGRLTSGPSGANVLTF; CDR3 DNA: TGTGCCAGCAGTGGGCGCCTGACTAGCGGGCCATCTGGGGCCAACGTCCTGACTTTC
CDR3 length: 11; J gene: TRBJ1-1; D gene: NA; clone size: few; V gene: TRBV10-3; CDR3 protein: CAVTGNTEAFF; CDR3 DNA: TGTGCCGTTACAGGGAACACTGAAGCTTTCTTT